The 2 T cell receptor beta chains below all came from one sample that was sequenced in a study of shared clonotypes between healthy human individuals. Here immunoSEQ multiplex PCR was the method, and the copy in TCRdb shows in-frame clones only, minus some. Of fewer than 1 million clones in the sample, roughly 96% are singletons; the top ten hold around 0.21%. Naivety among CD8 cells was defined by CD45RO negativity and positive CCR7 selection, thereby excluding terminally differentiated effector memory CD45RA+ cells. The sequenced sample was naive CD8+ T cells sorted from blood. Every receptor here comes from a man aged 25 to 45 in good health.

This chain connects TRBV7-9 to TRBJ1-4; TRBD1 matches 10 bases. Per germline, CDR1 SEHNR and CDR2 FQNEAQ (reference sequence). This CDR3 is 16 amino acids long. The ends lost 3 bases at V and 5 bases at J; junction bases unmatched: 6. CDR3 region: CASSFSGQGDNEKLFF. In DNA, the CDR3 is TGTGCCAGCAGCTTCTCCGGACAGGGGGACAATGAAAAACTGTTTTTT. Complete variable domain (other parts from reference TRBV7-9 and TRBJ1-4): DTGVSQNPRHKITKRGQNVTFRCDPISEHNRLYWYRQTLGQGPEFLTYFQNEAQLEKSRLLSDRFSAERPKGSFSTLEIQRTEQGDSAMYLCASSFSGQGDNEKLFFGSGTQLSVL.

V gene TRBV18 combines with J gene TRBJ2-3, with 9 nucleotides matching TRBD1. V was clipped by 5 bases and J by 2 bases; unmatched bases: 17. The CDR3 is 19 amino acids. The germline V gene encodes CDR1 KGHSH and CDR2 LQKENI. CDR3 sequence (DNA): TGTGCCAGCTCATCCAGTCTCAGGACAGGGGACAGTGCCACAGATACGCAGTATTTT. Translated: CASSSSLRTGDSATDTQYF.